This TCR beta chain was observed in a study of T cell responses to AZD1222 COVID-19 vaccine. Study-wide results and caveats: Clonal diversity may have been underestimated in mostly white British donors.

Germline CDR1 reads LGHDT; CDR2 reads YNNKEL (reference sequence). The V end lost 4 bases, the J end lost 4 bases, and 11 bases lay between the germline ends. CDR3 length equals 14 residues. As concerns this clone: Its antigen is as yet unknown.

The assay was immunoSEQ multiplex PCR, and TCRdb's table has in-frame clones only and misses some. Among some 150,000 clones listed, about 93% were seen once. The sequence derives from an adult in good health. The chain employs TRBV3-1 (or the pseudogene TRBV3-2) and TRBJ2-1; perhaps TRBD1 as D (6 bases). Sequenced material: peripheral blood, taken on day 0 of AZD1222 vaccination. CDR3 sequence reads: CASSPGQFYNEQFF. The CDR3 coding sequence is TGTGCCAGCAGCCCCGGACAGTTTTACAATGAGCAGTTCTTC.